Presented here are 19 T cell receptor beta chains from one specimen sequenced in a study of Graves' ophthalmopathy and Graves' hyperthyroidism. RNA transcripts were the source from which TCR beta CDR3 regions were amplified. RT-PCR in the first round used HTBI primers; a second-round multiplex PCR followed. TCRdb passed the multiplex PCR reads through MiXCR, listing each CDR3 protein once. The sample lists hundreds of thousands of distinct CDR3 sequences, roughly 20% seen once, with approximately 3% in the top ten. Sequenced: peripheral blood. These receptors were obtained from a woman aged 18 to 35 with stable Graves' hyperthyroidism.

The V gene is TRBV12-3 or TRBV12-4, the J gene TRBJ1-3; TRBD1 is a possible D gene (5 bases). Trimming pared 3 bases from V and 0 bases from J, leaving 9 bases between. The CDR3 runs to 15 residues. CDR3 in amino acids: CASSFKGTSGNTIYF. CDR3 bases: TGTGCCAGCAGTTTCAAGGGGACCTCTGGAAACACCATATATTTT.

This clonotype was detected many times. The chain combines TRBV20-1 with TRBJ2-5, with D tentatively TRBD1 (5 bases). The CDR3 is 13 amino acids. Trimming pared 6 bases from V and 2 bases from J, leaving 13 bases between. In germline, CDR1 is DFQATT, CDR2 SNEGSKA (reference sequence). The CDR3 DNA is TGCAGTGCCCTGACAGAATTACAAGAGACCCAGTACTTC. Protein sequence: CSALTELQETQYF.

The CDR3 nucleotides read TGTGCCAGCAGTGAAGCGCCGGGACAGGGGATCGAGACCCAGTACTTC. Translating it yields CASSEAPGQGIETQYF. This sequence joins TRBV6-1 and TRBJ2-5; TRBD1 matches at 10 bases. The CDR3 loop spans 16 amino acids. J gave up 5 bases and V 0 bases, and 6 bases lay outside the gene matches. Germline CDR1 and CDR2: MNHNS and SASEGT.

The chain is built from TRBV6-4 and TRBJ2-7; 7 positions match TRBD1. This CDR3 comprises 14 residues. V was clipped by 9 bases and J by 2 bases; unmatched bases: 10. Looked up from germline, CDR1 is MRHNA and CDR2 is SNTAGT. CDR3 in amino acids: CARLTGTETYEQYF. CDR3 nucleotide sequence: TGTGCCAGACTGACGGGGACAGAAACCTACGAGCAGTACTTC.

This clonotype occurred many times. The CDR3 nucleotides are TGTGCCAGCAGTCGGACTAGCGGGACTAACTACGAGCAGTACTTC. The encoded protein is CASSRTSGTNYEQYF. The genes are TRBV6-5 and TRBJ2-7; 12 nucleotides line up with TRBD2. Germline V lookup: CDR1 MNHEY, CDR2 SVGAGI. The V gene end was trimmed by 5 bases and the J gene end by 3 bases; junction bases not matched to a gene: 5. The CDR3 sequence is 15 residues long.

This clonotype was observed many times. The chain joins TRBV4-3 to TRBJ2-7; no reliable D call. V was clipped by 4 bases and J by 6 bases, with 13 bases between them. Germline CDR1 LGHNA, CDR2 YSLEER. The CDR3 runs to 13 residues. The CDR3 DNA sequence: TGCGCCAGCAGCCGAGATGGGCGTGGCGAGCAGTACTTC. Protein: CASSRDGRGEQYF.

In the case of this clonotype: Since a much larger clone is just one base distant, this may be a read error. The chain joins TRBV12-3 or TRBV12-4 to TRBJ2-7; TRBD1 matches 9 bases. There are 16 residues in the CDR3. The CDR3 bases are TGTGCCAGCAGCTCACTGAACAGGGGGCTGGCCTACGAGCAGCACTTC. The encoded protein is CASSSLNRGLAYEQHF.

At least ten counts were recorded for this clonotype. V and J are TRBV5-1 and TRBJ1-6, with 10 bases identical to TRBD1. J gave up 9 bases and V 3 bases, and 12 bases lay outside the gene matches. The CDR3 loop spans 17 amino acids. The germline V gene has CDR1 SGHRS and CDR2 YFSETQ. CDR3 sequence reads: CASSSHDQTGGISPLHF. The CDR3 DNA reads TGCGCCAGCAGCTCCCACGACCAGACAGGGGGCATTTCACCCCTCCACTTT.

This clonotype was recorded many times. The chain has TRBV15 and TRBJ1-5; 7 bases agree with TRBD1. Germline trimming cut 0 bases from V and 6 bases from J; bases unmatched to any gene: 5. This CDR3 has 15 residues. CDR1 is LNHNV and CDR2 is YYDKDF in the germline V gene (reference sequence). CDR3 residues: CATSREGGEVQPQHF. The CDR3 DNA is TGTGCCACCAGCAGAGAAGGGGGCGAAGTTCAGCCCCAGCATTTT. The full variable domain, in which reference TRBV15 and TRBJ1-5 provide the parts outside the CDR3, is DAMVIQNPRYQVTQFGKPVTLSCSQTLNHNVMYWYQQKSSQAPKLLFHYYDKDFNNEADTPDNFQSRRPNTSFCFLDIRSPGLGDTAMYLCATSREGGEVQPQHFGDGTRLSIL.

This clonotype appeared many times. The V and J genes are TRBV12-3 or TRBV12-4 and TRBJ2-5; 7 nucleotides line up with TRBD2. This CDR3 has 14 residues. V shed 4 bases and J 5 bases; nucleotides not matched to a gene: 7. The CDR3 reads CASSSSGEGETQYF. CDR3 coding DNA: TGTGCCAGCAGTTCCTCGGGGGAGGGGGAGACCCAGTACTTC.

This clonotype was detected ten times or more. The chain joins TRBV12-3 or TRBV12-4 to TRBJ2-2; D is possibly TRBD2 (5 bases). The CDR3 runs to 15 residues. Trimming pared 5 bases from V and 3 bases from J, leaving 13 bases between. For the CDR3, the DNA is TGTGCCAGCAGTGGACTGAGCGGATACACCGGGGAGCTGTTTTTT. Amino acids: CASSGLSGYTGELFF.

This clonotype was detected ten times or more. The V and J genes are TRBV20-1 and TRBJ2-2; 7 nucleotides agree with TRBD2. Germline CDR1 is DFQATT and CDR2 is SNEGSKA (reference sequence). The CDR3 is made up of 13 amino acids. Trimming took 7 bases from V and 5 from J; bases not matched to a gene: 7. CDR3 sequence: CSEGGSLTGELFF. As DNA, the CDR3 is TGCAGTGAGGGCGGGAGTCTTACCGGGGAGCTGTTTTTT.

V and J are TRBV6-2 or TRBV6-3 and TRBJ2-5; TRBD1 aligns across 10 bases. J gave up 4 bases and V 2 bases, and 7 bases lay outside the gene matches. This CDR3 is 16 amino acids long. CDR1 is MNHEY and CDR2 is SVGEGT in the germline V gene. The CDR3 sequence is CASSYEETGGGETQYF. The CDR3 region has the DNA TGTGCCAGCAGTTACGAAGAGACAGGGGGCGGAGAGACCCAGTACTTC.

V gene TRBV6-5 combines with J gene TRBJ1-1; D remains unclear. V was cut by 0 bases and J by 1 base, with 9 bases left in between. Germline V gene lookup returns CDR1 MNHEY and CDR2 SVGAGI. This CDR3 has 15 residues. CDR3 sequence reads: CASSYSSTRNTEAFF. Here the CDR3 DNA reads TGTGCCAGCAGTTACTCTTCAACTAGGAACACTGAAGCTTTCTTT.

The rearrangement joins TRBV6-1 to TRBJ1-1; TRBD1 aligns across 9 bases. Germline V gene data show CDR1 as MNHNS and CDR2 as SASEGT. The CDR3 length is 14 residues. J was trimmed by 4 bases and V by 7 bases; bases with no gene match: 7. The CDR3 bases are TGTGCCAGCAACCCCACAGGGGGCGGCACTGAAGCTTTCTTT. Translated: CASNPTGGGTEAFF.

The sample holds many counts of this clonotype. The V gene is TRBV28, the J gene TRBJ1-2; maybe TRBD1 (5 bases). The germline V gene has CDR1 MDHEN and CDR2 SYDVKM. The V end lost 7 bases, the J end lost 4 bases, and 13 bases lay between the germline ends. CDR3 length equals 13 residues. CDR3 coding DNA: TGTGCCAGCATGCCCCCGGGACCCTATGGCTACACCTTC. This codes for CASMPPGPYGYTF.

This clonotype was observed many times. The chain is built from TRBV6-5 and TRBJ2-7; a weak D match, TRBD2 (7 bases). Per germline, CDR1 MNHEY and CDR2 SVGAGI. Trimming shortened V by 0 bases and J by 2 bases, and 14 bases separated the two germline ends. The CDR3 length is 16 residues. The CDR3 protein is CASSYSRGGGTYEQYF. For the CDR3, the DNA is TGTGCCAGCAGTTACTCGAGGGGCGGGGGCACCTACGAGCAGTACTTC.

This clonotype was seen repeatedly, ten times or more. The V gene is TRBV6-2 or TRBV6-3, the J gene TRBJ1-1; possibly TRBD1 for D (5 bases). Between the trimmed V and J ends, which lost 5 bases and 1 base, there was a span of 11 bases. Germline CDR1 and CDR2: MNHEY and SVGEGT. This CDR3 has 14 amino acids. The CDR3 loop is CASSKQASNTEAFF. CDR3 sequence (DNA): TGTGCCAGCAGTAAACAGGCGTCGAACACTGAAGCTTTCTTT.

The rearrangement uses TRBV27 and TRBJ2-7, with 8 bases identical to TRBD2. With V trimmed by 4 bases and J by 6 bases, 14 bases remained unmatched. CDR1 and CDR2 from the germline V gene are MNHEY and SMNVEV (reference sequence). CDR3 length: 16 amino acids. Here the CDR3 DNA reads TGTGCCAGCAGTTCCCCGCTGAAAGCGGGAGTTTTCGAGCAGTACTTC. Translated, it gives CASSSPLKAGVFEQYF.